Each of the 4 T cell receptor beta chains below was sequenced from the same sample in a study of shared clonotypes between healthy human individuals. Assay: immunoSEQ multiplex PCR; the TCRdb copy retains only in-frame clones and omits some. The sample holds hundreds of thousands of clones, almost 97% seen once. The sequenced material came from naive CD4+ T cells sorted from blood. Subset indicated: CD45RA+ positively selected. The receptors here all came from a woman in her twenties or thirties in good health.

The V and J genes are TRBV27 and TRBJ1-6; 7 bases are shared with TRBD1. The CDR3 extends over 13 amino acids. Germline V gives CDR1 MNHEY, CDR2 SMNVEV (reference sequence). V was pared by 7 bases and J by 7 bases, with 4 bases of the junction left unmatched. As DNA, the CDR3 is TGTGCCAGCAATAGGGACAGCAATTCACCCCTCCACTTT. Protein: CASNRDSNSPLHF.

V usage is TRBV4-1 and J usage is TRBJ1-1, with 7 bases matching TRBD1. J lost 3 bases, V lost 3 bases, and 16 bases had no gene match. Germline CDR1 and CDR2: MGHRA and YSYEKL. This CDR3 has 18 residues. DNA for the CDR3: TGCGCCAGCAGCCACAAAATGGGGCGGGGCACAGGGGACACTGAAGCTTTCTTT. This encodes CASSHKMGRGTGDTEAFF.

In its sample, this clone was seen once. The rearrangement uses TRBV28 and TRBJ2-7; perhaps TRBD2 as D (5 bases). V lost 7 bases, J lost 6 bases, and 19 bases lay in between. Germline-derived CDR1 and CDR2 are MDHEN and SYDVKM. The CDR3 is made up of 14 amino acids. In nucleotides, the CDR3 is TGTGCCAGCACTTCCATTAACTGGGCGGGCGAGCAGTACTTC. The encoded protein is CASTSINWAGEQYF.

CDR3 loop: CASELSEGPDNEQFF. The CDR3 region has the DNA TGTGCCAGCGAGCTTAGCGAGGGGCCGGACAATGAGCAGTTCTTC. The chain employs TRBV7-3 and TRBJ2-1; TRBD1 or TRBD2 may be the D gene (5 bases each). The V gene's germline CDR1 is SGHTA and CDR2 FQGTGA. The CDR3 is 15 residues long. Trimming stripped 8 bases from V and 5 bases from J, with 19 bases between.